The entry that follows covers one T cell receptor (beta chain) sequence. Its target is not known. J gave up 6 bases and V 8 bases, and 7 bases lay outside the gene matches. The CDR3 covers 13 residues. The germline gives CDR1 SNHLY, CDR2 FYNNEI. cDNA synthesis used the whole RNA isolate, giving expressed TCRB sequences. Measured with immunoSEQ multiplex PCR; TCRdb has only the in-frame clones, and not every one. Seen here are roughly 40,000 clones, approximately 50% observed once, and the top ten hold 0.6% to 0.85%. The sample comes from a study of beta chain features in type 1 diabetes. Findings and limits, study-wide: Patients' naive, central memory and Treg TCRB repertoires seemed closer to one another than those of healthy donors. cDNA-based sequencing might over-represent cells highly expressing TCR.

Markers CD45RO/CCR7/CD25/CD127/CD95/CD27 served to sort CD4+ naive, central memory, regulatory and stem cell-like memory cells. This chain connects TRBV2 to TRBJ2-1; the match to TRBD2 covers 7 bases. The sample taken for sequencing was central memory CD4+ T cells from blood. The receptor comes from a woman aged 18-35 years in good health. The CDR3 protein is CASSGLDLNEQFF. The CDR3, as DNA: TGTGCCAGCTCTGGACTAGATCTCAATGAGCAGTTCTTC.